The next 26 T cell receptor beta chains were all read from a single sample in a study of CD8+ T cells in alopecia areata. Sequencing used cDNA as its template, made by extracting RNA and reverse transcribing it. Sequencing used immunoSEQ multiplex PCR; TCRdb keeps in-frame clones, though not all of them. Of roughly 150,000 clones detected, 55% appear once; the ten largest clones hold 4.8%. Sequencing input: CD4+ T cells sorted from blood. The source is a human donor in good health.

This clone was seen only a few times. The rearrangement links TRBV10-3 to TRBJ2-5, with 7 nucleotides matching TRBD2. V lost 5 bases and J lost 7; bases outside the gene matches: 25. This CDR3 comprises 19 residues. CDR1 ENHRY and CDR2 SYGVKD come from the germline V gene. CDR3 nucleotide sequence: TGTGCCATCAGTTCCATAAATAGGGCGAGCGGGAACCCTCGTGGGACCCAGTACTTC. It translates to CAISSINRASGNPRGTQYF.

This chain joins TRBV7-2 and TRBJ2-2, with D maybe TRBD2 (6 bases). CDR3 length equals 15 residues. Trimming cost V 3 bases and J 9 bases, with 17 bases left between them. CDR1 is SGHTA, CDR2 FQGNSA, per germline. This chain's CDR3 is CASSFPLRRGRELFF. For the CDR3, the DNA is TGTGCCAGCAGCTTCCCCCTGAGGCGGGGAAGGGAGCTGTTTTTT.

The chain links TRBV5-1 to TRBJ2-2; no clear D. The CDR3 extends over 13 amino acids. Trimming took 7 bases from V and 5 from J, leaving 12 bases between them. Germline assignment: CDR1 SGHRS and CDR2 YFSETQ. The DNA for the CDR3 is TGCGCCAGCCGGGTGGGCCGGACCGGGGAGCTGTTTTTT. Residues: CASRVGRTGELFF.

The V gene is TRBV6-1, the J gene TRBJ1-1; no firm D call. CDR3 length equals 12 residues. Trimming left V 6 bases short and J 5 bases short, with 10 bases between. Germline V gene data show CDR1 as MNHNS and CDR2 as SASEGT. CDR3 loop: CASSLVMTEAFF. CDR3 nucleotides: TGTGCCAGCAGCCTAGTGATGACTGAAGCTTTCTTT.

The chain couples TRBV5-1 to TRBJ2-1, with D possibly called TRBD1 or TRBD2 (6 bases each). V lost 4 bases to trimming and J lost 7 bases, with 21 bases between them. The CDR3 sequence is 16 residues long. CDR1 and CDR2 from the germline V gene are SGHRS and YFSETQ. Here the CDR3 DNA reads TGCGCCAGCAGCCTATCCGTGGGGGGCCAAGGGAATGAGCAGTTCTTC. This encodes CASSLSVGGQGNEQFF.

There are a few counts of this clone. The chain combines TRBV29-1 with TRBJ2-7; 7 bases are shared with TRBD1. Trimming took 3 bases from V and 4 from J; bases not matched to a gene: 6. Germline V gives CDR1 SQVTM, CDR2 ANQGSEA. This CDR3 region has 13 residues. This CDR3 reads CSVDAGGRYEQYF. DNA for the CDR3: TGCAGCGTTGACGCAGGGGGACGGTACGAGCAGTACTTC.

This clone was detected ten times or more. The gene calls are TRBV28 and TRBJ2-7, with 10 nucleotides matching TRBD2. This CDR3 is 15 amino acids long. The ends lost 0 bases at V and 4 bases at J; junction bases unmatched: 3. The germline CDR1 and CDR2 sequences are MDHEN and SYDVKM. In DNA, the CDR3 is TGTGCCAGCAGTTTATGGAGTAGCGGGAGGTACGAGCAGTACTTC. Translating gives CASSLWSSGRYEQYF.

This clone showed up just a few times. The chain joins TRBV29-1 to TRBJ2-1; D perhaps matches TRBD2 (6 bases). The V end was cut by 4 bases, the J end by 3 bases, with 22 bases between. Germline V gene lookup returns CDR1 SQVTM and CDR2 ANQGSEA. This CDR3 has 17 amino acids. The CDR3: CSVVAPSGGAIYNEQFF. The CDR3, as DNA: TGCAGCGTTGTTGCCCCTTCCGGCGGGGCCATCTACAATGAGCAGTTCTTC.

This clone was detected only a few times. The DNA of the CDR3 is TGCAGCGTTCAGGACAGGGGGCGCGGAACCTCAAATGGCTACACCTTC. It codes for CSVQDRGRGTSNGYTF. The rearrangement uses TRBV29-1 and TRBJ1-2; TRBD1 agrees at 11 bases. The germline CDR1 and CDR2 sequences are SQVTM and ANQGSEA. J gave up 6 bases and V 5 bases, and 14 bases lay outside the gene matches. The CDR3 sequence is 16 residues long.

V usage is TRBV7-2 and J usage is TRBJ2-1; no firm D call. The CDR3 has 14 amino acids. The germline V gene encodes CDR1 SGHTA and CDR2 FQGNSA. The V end lost 3 bases, the J end lost 2 bases, and 8 bases lay between the germline ends. This CDR3 reads CASSFLLTYNEQFF. The CDR3, as DNA: TGTGCCAGCAGCTTTCTACTAACCTACAATGAGCAGTTCTTC.

The chain couples TRBV5-1 to TRBJ2-7, with TRBD1 matching 9 bases. This CDR3 region has 14 residues. Per the germline V gene, CDR1 is SGHRS and CDR2 is YFSETQ. V dropped 0 bases and J dropped 5; count of bases not matched to a gene: 3. The DNA for the CDR3 is TGCGCCAGCAGCTTGGTTACAGGGGGCGACGAGCAGTACTTC. Amino acid sequence: CASSLVTGGDEQYF. The full variable domain, rest sourced from reference TRBV5-1 and TRBJ2-7, is KAGVTQTPRYLIKTRGQQVTLSCSPISGHRSVSWYQQTPGQGLQFLFEYFSETQRNKGNFPGRFSGRQFSNSRSEMNVSTLELGDSALYLCASSLVTGGDEQYFGPGTRLTVT.

V and J are TRBV30 and TRBJ1-1; 11 bases align to TRBD1. The CDR3 sequence is 13 residues long. CDR1 GTSNPN and CDR2 SVGIG come from the germline V gene (reference sequence). The junction had 5 bases not matched to a gene; V was cut back by 6 bases and J by 5 bases. The CDR3 bases are TGTGCCTGCACCCGGGACAGGGGGACTGAAGCTTTCTTT. As protein: CACTRDRGTEAFF. The full variable domain, rest sourced from reference TRBV30 and TRBJ1-1, is SQTIHQWPATLVQPVGSPLSLECTVEGTSNPNLYWYRQAAGRGLQLLFYSVGIGQISSEVPQNLSASRPQDRQFILSSKKLLLSDSGFYLCACTRDRGTEAFFGQGTRLTVV.

In this sample, this clone turned up once. The chain is built from TRBV5-4 and TRBJ2-4; D unresolved. Trimming took 1 base from V and 8 from J, leaving 7 bases between them. The CDR3 runs to 12 residues. Germline V gives CDR1 SGHNT, CDR2 YYREEE (reference sequence). CDR3 sequence reads: CASSLNRDIQYF. The CDR3 DNA reads TGTGCCAGCAGCTTGAACCGTGACATTCAGTACTTC.

The chain couples TRBV29-1 to TRBJ2-6; D unclear. The CDR3 spans 16 residues. The germline V gene encodes CDR1 SQVTM and CDR2 ANQGSEA. The ends were cut back, 1 base at V and 1 base at J, with 11 bases in the middle. The DNA of the CDR3 is TGCAGCGTTGAAGCCGGGTTACCGTCTGGGGCCAACGTCCTGACTTTC. Amino acid sequence: CSVEAGLPSGANVLTF.

The V call is TRBV30, the J call TRBJ1-2, with a possible D match to TRBD1 (5 bases). The V gene lost 0 bases and the J gene lost 4 bases, with 9 bases spanning the gap. Germline V CDR1 and CDR2: GTSNPN, SVGIG (reference sequence). This CDR3 spans 13 amino acids. The CDR3 DNA reads TGTGCCTGGAGTGTACACGGGGGCTATGGCTACACCTTC. As protein: CAWSVHGGYGYTF.

J is TRBJ2-5 and V is TRBV7-2; TRBD2 matches at 9 bases. The germline gives CDR1 SGHTA, CDR2 FQGNSA. Trimming cost V 3 bases and J 5 bases; bases outside gene matches: 7. The CDR3 covers 15 residues. CDR3 amino acids: CASSFVTSGRETQYF. CDR3 coding DNA: TGTGCCAGCAGCTTCGTGACTAGCGGTCGGGAGACCCAGTACTTC.

The chain uses TRBV29-1 and TRBJ2-3; D gene unclear. The ends were cut back, 2 bases at V and 0 bases at J, with 15 bases in the middle. Germline CDR1 and CDR2: SQVTM and ANQGSEA. This CDR3 comprises 16 residues. The DNA of the CDR3 is TGCAGCGTTGAAAAATGGGCGTCCGTGAGCACAGATACGCAGTATTTT. This codes for CSVEKWASVSTDTQYF.

This clone turned up a few times. The rearrangement uses TRBV29-1 and TRBJ2-5; D is unresolved. This CDR3 has 13 residues. V was trimmed by 1 base and J by 2 bases, leaving 8 bases between them. Germline assignment: CDR1 SQVTM and CDR2 ANQGSEA. This CDR3 reads CSVEVVVQETQYF. In DNA form, the CDR3 reads TGCAGCGTTGAAGTTGTAGTGCAAGAGACCCAGTACTTC.

The chain is built from TRBV30 and TRBJ2-6; 9 nucleotides align to TRBD1. Unmatched junction bases numbered 19, after V lost 7 bases and J lost 0 bases. Per germline, CDR1 GTSNPN and CDR2 SVGIG (reference sequence). The CDR3 loop spans 20 amino acids. The DNA of the CDR3 is TGTGCCTCGGACAGGGGCTTCCTTAAGGGAATAAGCTCTGGGGCCAACGTCCTGACTTTC. Its protein is CASDRGFLKGISSGANVLTF.

The rearrangement joins TRBV27 to TRBJ2-1, with 8 bases identical to TRBD2. This CDR3 contains 16 residues. The V and J ends lost 4 bases and 0 bases, in that order; junction bases with no gene match: 5. CDR1 MNHEY and CDR2 SMNVEV come from the germline V gene (reference sequence). The DNA for the CDR3 is TGTGCCAGCAGTTGGTATAGCGGGAACTCCTACAATGAGCAGTTCTTC. It is translated as CASSWYSGNSYNEQFF.

The chain employs TRBV5-1 and TRBJ2-5; 9 bases are a match to TRBD2. Germline V gives CDR1 SGHRS, CDR2 YFSETQ. The length of the CDR3 is 15 residues. The V segment lost 0 bases and the J segment 2 bases; nucleotides outside the gene matches: 2. The CDR3 sequence: CASSLGLAGQETQYF. The CDR3 DNA reads as TGCGCCAGCAGCTTGGGGCTAGCGGGGCAAGAGACCCAGTACTTC.

CDR3 sequence (DNA): TGTGCCAGCAGCGTAGCTGAGGGGGCTTTTGAAAAACTGTTTTTT. Translating it yields CASSVAEGAFEKLFF. This chain uses TRBV9 with TRBJ1-4; 7 positions match TRBD1. The V and J ends lost 0 bases and 7 bases, in that order; junction bases with no gene match: 6. The germline CDR1 and CDR2 sequences are SGDLS and YYNGEE. CDR3 length: 15 amino acids.

This clone was counted only a few times. The chain links TRBV29-1 to TRBJ2-7, with no clear D. Trimming removed 3 bases at V and 7 bases at J, with 13 bases between. CDR1 is SQVTM and CDR2 is ANQGSEA in the germline V gene. The CDR3 contains 12 residues. The chain's CDR3 is CSVDWGSGEQYF. The CDR3 bases are TGCAGCGTTGATTGGGGATCGGGTGAGCAGTACTTC.

The chain employs TRBV2 and TRBJ2-1; D call uncertain. Trimming took 3 bases from V and 8 from J, leaving 8 bases between them. Germline CDR1 and CDR2: SNHLY and FYNNEI. This CDR3 comprises 12 residues. CDR3 in amino acids: CASSEEPDEQFF. For the CDR3, the DNA is TGTGCCAGCAGTGAGGAACCGGATGAGCAGTTCTTC.

For the CDR3, the DNA is TGCAGCGCCGCCGGACAGGCCGTCTCCTACGAGCAGTACTTC. Amino acid sequence: CSAAGQAVSYEQYF. The genes are TRBV29-1 and TRBJ2-7; TRBD1 matches at 7 bases. Losses at the gene ends were 7 bases for V and 0 bases for J; bases not matched to a gene: 9. Germline V gives CDR1 SQVTM, CDR2 ANQGSEA. The CDR3 consists of 14 residues.

The CDR3 DNA is TGTGCCTGGAGTGAGACTAGCGGGAAGACCGGGGAGCTGTTTTTT. Protein: CAWSETSGKTGELFF. V gene TRBV30 combines with J gene TRBJ2-2; 11 bases fit TRBD2. The CDR3 totals 15 residues. In germline, CDR1 is GTSNPN, CDR2 SVGIG (reference sequence). After removal of 1 base from V and 5 bases from J, the junction contained 3 bases not matched to a gene.